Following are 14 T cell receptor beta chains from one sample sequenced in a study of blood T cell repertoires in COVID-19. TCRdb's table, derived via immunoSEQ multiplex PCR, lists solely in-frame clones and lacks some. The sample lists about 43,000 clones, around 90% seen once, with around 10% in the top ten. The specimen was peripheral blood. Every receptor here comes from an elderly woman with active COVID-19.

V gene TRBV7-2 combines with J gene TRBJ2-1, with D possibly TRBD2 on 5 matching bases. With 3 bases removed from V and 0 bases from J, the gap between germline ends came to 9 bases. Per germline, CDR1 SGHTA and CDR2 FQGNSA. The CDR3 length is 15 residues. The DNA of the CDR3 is TGTGCCAGCAGCTTCGGGATGAGCTCCTACAATGAGCAGTTCTTC. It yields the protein CASSFGMSSYNEQFF.

The CDR3 nucleotides are TGCGCCAGCAGCCGAGTTTACCGGGCTAGCGGGGGCCAGTACCAAGAGACCCAGTACTTC. This sequence encodes CASSRVYRASGGQYQETQYF. The chain links TRBV4-3 to TRBJ2-5; 10 bases are a match to TRBD2. CDR1 and CDR2 (germline): LGHNA, YSLEER. J gave up 0 bases and V 4 bases, and 17 bases lay outside the gene matches. The CDR3 totals 20 residues.

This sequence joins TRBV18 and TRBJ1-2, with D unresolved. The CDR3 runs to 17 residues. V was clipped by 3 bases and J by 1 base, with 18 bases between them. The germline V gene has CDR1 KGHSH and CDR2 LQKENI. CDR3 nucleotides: TGTGCCAGCTCACCTCTCGGACGGGGAGAAAGTAACTATGGCTACACCTTC. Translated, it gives CASSPLGRGESNYGYTF.

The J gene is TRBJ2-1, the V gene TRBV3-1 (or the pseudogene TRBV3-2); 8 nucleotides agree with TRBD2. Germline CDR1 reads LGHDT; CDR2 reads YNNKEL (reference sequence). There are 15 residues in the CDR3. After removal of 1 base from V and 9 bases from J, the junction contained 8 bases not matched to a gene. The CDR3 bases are TGTGCCAGCAGCCAAGTGATCGGGGGGGCCACTGAGCAGTTCTTC. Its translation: CASSQVIGGATEQFF.

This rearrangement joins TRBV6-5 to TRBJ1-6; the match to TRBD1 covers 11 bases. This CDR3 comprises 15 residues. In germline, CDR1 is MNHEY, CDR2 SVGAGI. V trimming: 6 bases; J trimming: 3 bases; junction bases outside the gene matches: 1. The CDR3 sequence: CASRGQGGYNSPLHF. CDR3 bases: TGTGCCAGCAGGGGACAGGGGGGCTATAATTCACCCCTCCACTTT.

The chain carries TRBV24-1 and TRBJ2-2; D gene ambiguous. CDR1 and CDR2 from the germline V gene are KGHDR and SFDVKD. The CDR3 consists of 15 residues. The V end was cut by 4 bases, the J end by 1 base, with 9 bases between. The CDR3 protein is CATSDLGLNTGELFF. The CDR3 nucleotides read TGTGCCACCAGTGACCTAGGATTGAACACCGGGGAGCTGTTTTTT.

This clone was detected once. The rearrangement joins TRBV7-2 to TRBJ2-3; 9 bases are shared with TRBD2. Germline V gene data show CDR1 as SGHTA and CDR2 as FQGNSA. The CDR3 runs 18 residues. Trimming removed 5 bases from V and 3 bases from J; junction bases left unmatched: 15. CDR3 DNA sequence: TGTGCCAGCAGCCACCCTGGGGGTCTAGCGGGGTTGACAGATACGCAGTATTTT. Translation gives CASSHPGGLAGLTDTQYF.

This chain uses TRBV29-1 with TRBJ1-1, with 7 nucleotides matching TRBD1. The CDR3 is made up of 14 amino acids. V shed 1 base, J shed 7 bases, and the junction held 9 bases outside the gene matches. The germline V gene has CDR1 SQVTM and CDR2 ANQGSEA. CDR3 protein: CSVEGRQGGSEAFF. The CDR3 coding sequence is TGCAGCGTTGAAGGTCGGCAGGGGGGTAGTGAAGCTTTCTTT.

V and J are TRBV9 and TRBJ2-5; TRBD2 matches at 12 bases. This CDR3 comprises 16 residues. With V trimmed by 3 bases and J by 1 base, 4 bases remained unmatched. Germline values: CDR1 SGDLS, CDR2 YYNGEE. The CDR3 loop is CASSGRLAGVQETQYF. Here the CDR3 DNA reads TGTGCCAGCAGCGGAAGACTAGCGGGGGTCCAAGAGACCCAGTACTTC.

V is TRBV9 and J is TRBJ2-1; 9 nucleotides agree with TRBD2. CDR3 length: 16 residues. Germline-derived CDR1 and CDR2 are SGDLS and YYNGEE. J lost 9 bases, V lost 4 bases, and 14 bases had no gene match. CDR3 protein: CASSSLDAGGHGEQFF. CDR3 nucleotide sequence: TGTGCCAGCAGCTCCCTCGATGCGGGGGGGCACGGTGAGCAGTTCTTC.

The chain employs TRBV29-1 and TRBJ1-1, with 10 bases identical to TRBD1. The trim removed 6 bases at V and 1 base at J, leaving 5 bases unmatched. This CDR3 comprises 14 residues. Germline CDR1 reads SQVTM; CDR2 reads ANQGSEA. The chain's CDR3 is CSVGTGVGNTEAFF. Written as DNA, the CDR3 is TGCAGCGTGGGGACAGGGGTAGGGAACACTGAAGCTTTCTTT.

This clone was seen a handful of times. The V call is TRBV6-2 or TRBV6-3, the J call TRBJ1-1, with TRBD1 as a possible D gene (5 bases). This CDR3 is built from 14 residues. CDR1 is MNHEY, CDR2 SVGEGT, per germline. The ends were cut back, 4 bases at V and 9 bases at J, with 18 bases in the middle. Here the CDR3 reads CASSFSPGGSQAFF. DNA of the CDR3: TGTGCCAGCAGTTTCTCCCCGGGGGGATCACAAGCTTTCTTT.

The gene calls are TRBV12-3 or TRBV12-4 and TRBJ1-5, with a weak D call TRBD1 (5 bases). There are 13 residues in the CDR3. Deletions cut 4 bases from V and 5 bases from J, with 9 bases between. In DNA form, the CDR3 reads TGTGCCAGCAGTTCGGGGGTGGATCAGCCCCAGCATTTT. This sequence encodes CASSSGVDQPQHF.

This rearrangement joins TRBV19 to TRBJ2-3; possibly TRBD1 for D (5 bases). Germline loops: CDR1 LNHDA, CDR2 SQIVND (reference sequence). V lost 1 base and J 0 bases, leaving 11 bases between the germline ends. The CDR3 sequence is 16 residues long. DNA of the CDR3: TGTGCCAGTAGTATAGCCCCGGACATTAGCACAGATACGCAGTATTTT. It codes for CASSIAPDISTDTQYF.